Reported below is one TCR beta chain. Its antigen has not been determined. It has no much larger one-base neighbor in the sample; base qualities were not kept. The library came from the immunoSEQ multiplex PCR assay. For the multiplex PCR, a mixture combining 60 forward primers for TCR Vbeta segments and 13 reverse primers for TCR Jbeta segments was used. The CDR3 region of rearranged TCR beta genes was amplified from genomic DNA by a multiplex PCR assay. On the Illumina HiSeq System, the amplified TCR beta libraries were sequenced as 87-base-pair reads. The authors' pipeline ran thus. A later analysis tallied roughly 80 million unique TCR beta chains across the 666 repertoires, and about 10 million of those chains were shared by two or more donors. To remove PCR and sequencing errors, raw reads were error-corrected and collapsed into unique sequences using a nearest-neighbor algorithm that merged closely related sequences. To assign V, D and J gene segments, CDR3 sequences were aligned to IMGT reference sequences. For a sequence to be retained, a match of at least six nucleotides was required to both a V gene segment and a J gene segment. A rearrangement was called productive if the CDR3 had no stop codons and remained in frame with V and J, and every other rearrangement was called non-productive. Following IMGT convention, CDR3 was defined as the stretch from the second conserved V-encoded cysteine up to the conserved J-encoded phenylalanine. The earlier analysis of approximately 500 of the donors excluded sequences that lacked an unambiguous match to a single V gene segment. An earlier analysis of almost 600 of the donors classified V segments as functional when productive rearrangements were above 56.7% and as segregating when the standard deviation between donors was above 5%. A statistical classification framework was built for diagnosing cytomegalovirus status from the catalog of TCR beta chain sequences. In a later analysis, TCR nucleotide sequences were compared against IMGT/GENE-DB human TR gene sequences so that V and J genes could be assigned. A later analysis assigned CDR3 sequences and most-parsimonious VDJ recombination scenarios with the TCRdist pipeline. In a later analysis, each TCR beta chain was defined by its CDR3 amino acid sequence together with its V-gene family, and reads lacking a unique V-gene family were excluded. As a way to deal with suspected cross-contamination and a sequencing artifact, a later analysis dropped nearly 600 nucleotide sequences that were highly shared and had low generation probability. A later analysis calculated a clonal expansion index for each public chain from normalized within-repertoire ranks of inferred template counts. A later analysis computed generation probabilities with a VDJ recombination model fitted to out-of-frame rearrangements, and checked the results against IGoR. A later analysis scored TCR-TCR, TCR-HLA and TCR-CMV co-occurrence with hypergeometric tests, applying a repertoire-size bias correction to TCR pairs. In a later analysis, false discovery rates were estimated by permuting HLA or CMV assignments 20 times. In a later analysis, co-occurring TCRs were grouped using DBSCAN, and TCRdist sequence similarity was added for clustering within HLA-allele-positive subsets. Repertoires with fewer than 30,000 or more than 120,000 public chains were left out of co-occurrence clustering, as were five repertoires with anomalous nucleotide sharing. TCRdb re-hosts the immuneACCESS table, in-frame sequences only. Its copies lack some clones; in the studies checked, an unresolved V gene accounts for under half of them, and the cause for the rest is not known. For V, J and clone size, that table is used; D and trimming come from the DNA. For this sample there are around 150,000 clones; 75% to 85% appear just once. Of the sample, around 3.2% is held by the ten largest clones.

The cysteine opens and the phenylalanine closes a CDR3 of 16 amino acids. Here the CDR3 DNA is all that survives: 48 bases in frame from base 1. CDR1 and CDR2 (SGDLS, YYNGEE) derive from the germline V gene. Trimming at the junction amounts to 0 bases on V and 7 bases on J, and the germline ends lie 14 bases apart. The sample belongs to a study of cytomegalovirus exposure and HLA in healthy donors (dated 2017 in TCRdb). About the study as a whole: An earlier analysis of several hundred of the donors reported 250 to 300 Gb of sequence data and about 100 million unique TCR beta sequences from 150 million to 200 million T cells. In the later analysis, no new phenotypic data were used to find candidate immune exposures; instead, reliance was placed on TCR beta sequences and their occurrence across donors. A later analysis re-examined previously published TCR beta repertoires from just over 650 donors and added high-resolution HLA genotyping to investigate patterns of TCR occurrence. An earlier analysis of 587 of the donors used high-throughput TCR beta sequencing to judge whether each TCR beta V gene segment behaved as functional or pseudogenic. Four to six DR-DQ haplotypes were handled as single units for association and clustering, since linkage in the cohort was strong. High-throughput TCR immunosequencing, statistical association of individual TCRs with disease status, and machine learning were combined to predict cytomegalovirus infection status. Among 300 to 450 genotyped donors of the cohort, an average of 235,054 unique TCR beta nucleotide sequences were sequenced per donor, about a sixth of them non-productive. The aim of the study was to test whether cataloging public T cell receptors could identify signatures of past pathogen exposure. A later genetic analysis used genome-wide SNP genotypes for about 55% of the 666 donors, treating that subset as a discovery cohort. Every discovery cohort repertoire had been produced on one sequencing platform. Alongside the repertoire data, information on donor age, sex, ethnicity and CMV serostatus was compiled. A separate validation cohort of approximately 120 different subjects was used in addition to the roughly 670-subject first cohort. Class I and class II HLA loci were covered by the typing at four-digit resolution. The number of donors typed differed by locus, with roughly 620-640 for A, B, C, DRB1 and DQB1, roughly 550 for DQA1, 600 to 610 for DPA1, and around 450 for DPB1. An early release that covered fewer than 750 HLA-typed donors contained around 300 gigabases of sequencing data and about 84 million unique TCR sequences. The study used immunosequencing to profile the T cell repertoires of some 600 subjects and linked those repertoires to cytomegalovirus serostatus. Among the approximately 400 genotyped donors, approximately 82% belonged to the genetic ancestry cluster associated with self-reported Caucasian donors. On the study overall, not on this receptor specifically: In both the original and validation cohorts, the classifier was reported to diagnose cytomegalovirus status with high specificity and sensitivity. Compared with equally common non-associated chains, HLA-associated TCR beta chains in a later analysis were more clonally expanded and had lower generation probabilities. Roughly uniform sequencing depth across donors was assumed in presence/absence analyses, although this assumption may not hold. In a later analysis, most CMV-associated TCR beta chains were found to appear HLA-restricted, with HLA associations seemingly driven largely by CMV exposure. In a later analysis, the rate of TCR association differed among HLA loci, with DRB1 alleles having the most associated TCRs and HLA-C alleles having the fewest. Because some donors lacked HLA typing at each locus, the association tests relied only on the typed subset. A later analysis associated about 16,000 TCR beta sequences with specific HLA alleles at a false discovery rate of 0.05. In a later analysis, several top co-occurrence clusters were reported to appear linked to parvovirus B19, influenza, CMV and Epstein-Barr virus. The authors suggested that the approach could potentially be generalized to other disease states and immunological phenotypes. When HLA alleles, especially DR and DQ, strongly co-occurred, TCR associations were difficult to assign to individual alleles. Linkage disequilibrium might explain the correlated functional status among segregating V segments, but an unknown experimental factor could not be ruled out. Only TCR beta chains were sequenced in this cohort, and the absence of alpha or paired-chain data limited detectable features. Across donors, most TCR sequences were observed very rarely, whereas some public TCRs were present in many individuals. The study listed 150 to 200 TCR beta chains as associated with cytomegalovirus. Broadly in line with IMGT annotations, most TCR beta V segments showed up in productive rearrangements about 90% or about 30% of the time in an earlier analysis of approximately 640 of the donors. An association between a missense DCLRE1C variant and V-gene and J-gene trimming of TCR beta chains was found in a later genetic analysis and replicated in an independent cohort. Compared with the 666-donor mean, donors in an Asian-associated ancestry cluster had fewer N-insertions in productive TCRs, according to a later genetic analysis. The 87-base-pair reads could not distinguish some IMGT-functional V segments, including TRBV6-2 and TRBV6-3, so those segments were excluded. A group of highly shared sequence variants was considered likely to be a technical artifact of the sequencing pipeline. In vitro tests confirmed that a few of the cytomegalovirus-associated TCR beta chains recognize cytomegalovirus antigens. A further reported finding was that TCR beta sequences accurately predicted the HLA-A and HLA-B alleles for most subjects in the first cohort. Because counts were too low, roughly 18 rarely observed V segments, including chromosome 9 orphons, were left out of the earlier analysis of 587 of the donors. Immune exposure information for the cohort was limited to CMV serostatus.

The cohort consisted of 650 to 850 healthy bone marrow donors. At the time of sampling, every cohort member was nominally healthy, though immune exposures that went unrecorded were likely present. CMV serostatus was positive for 250 to 300 and negative for about 55% of the roughly 670 cohort members, and was not recorded for this donor. Each donor provided a peripheral blood sample, and peripheral blood mononuclear cells were used for TCR beta sequencing. Genomic DNA was extracted from the blood cell samples with the Qiagen DNeasy Blood Extraction Kit. The receptor's source is a human donor in good health. The rearrangement combines TRBV9 with TRBJ1-6; a tentative D match to TRBD1 spans 5 bases. Sequences were obtained from PBMCs. Here is the DNA: TGTGCCAGCAGCGTAGCAGCAGGGCTCGGGAATTCACCCCTCCACTTT. Its translation is CASSVAAGLGNSPLHF.